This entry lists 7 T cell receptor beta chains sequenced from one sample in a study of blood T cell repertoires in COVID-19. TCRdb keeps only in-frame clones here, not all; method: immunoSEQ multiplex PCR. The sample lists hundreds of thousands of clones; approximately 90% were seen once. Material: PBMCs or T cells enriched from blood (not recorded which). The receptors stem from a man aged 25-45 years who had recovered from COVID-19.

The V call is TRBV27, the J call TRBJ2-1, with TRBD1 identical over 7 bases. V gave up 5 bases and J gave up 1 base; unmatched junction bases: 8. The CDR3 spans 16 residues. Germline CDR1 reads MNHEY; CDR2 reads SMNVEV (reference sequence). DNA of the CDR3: TGTGCCAGCAGTCTCCACCCGACAGGGTCCTACAATGAGCAGTTCTTC. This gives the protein CASSLHPTGSYNEQFF.

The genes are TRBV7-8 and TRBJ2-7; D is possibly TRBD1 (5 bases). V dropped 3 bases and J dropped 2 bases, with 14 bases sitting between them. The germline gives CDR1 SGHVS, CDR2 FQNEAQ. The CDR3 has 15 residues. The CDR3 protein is CASSLPVLGPYEQYF. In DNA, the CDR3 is TGTGCCAGCAGCTTGCCCGTATTGGGGCCCTACGAGCAGTACTTC.

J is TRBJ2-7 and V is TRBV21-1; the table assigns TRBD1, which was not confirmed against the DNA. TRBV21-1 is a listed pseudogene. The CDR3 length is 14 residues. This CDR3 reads CASSKSQIPYEQYF. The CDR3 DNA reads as TGTGCCAGCAGCAAATCTCAGATTCCCTACGAGCAGTACTTC.

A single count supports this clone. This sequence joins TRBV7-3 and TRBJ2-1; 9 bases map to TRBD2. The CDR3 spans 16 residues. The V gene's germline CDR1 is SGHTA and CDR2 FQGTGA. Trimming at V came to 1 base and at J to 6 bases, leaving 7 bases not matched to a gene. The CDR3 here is CASSLNPAGGPNEQFF. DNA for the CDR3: TGTGCCAGCAGCTTAAATCCTGCGGGAGGGCCCAATGAGCAGTTCTTC.

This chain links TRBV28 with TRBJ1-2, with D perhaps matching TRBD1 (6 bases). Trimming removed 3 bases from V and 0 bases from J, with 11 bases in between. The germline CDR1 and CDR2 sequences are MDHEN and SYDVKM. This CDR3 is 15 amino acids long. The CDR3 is CASSFQGPANYGYTF. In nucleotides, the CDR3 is TGTGCCAGCAGTTTCCAGGGGCCGGCTAACTATGGCTACACCTTC.

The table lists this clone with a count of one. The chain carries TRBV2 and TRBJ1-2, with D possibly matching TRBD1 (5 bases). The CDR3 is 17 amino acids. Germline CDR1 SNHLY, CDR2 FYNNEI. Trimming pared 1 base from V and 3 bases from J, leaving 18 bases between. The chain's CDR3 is CASSEGPYYRDYYGYTF. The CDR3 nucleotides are TGTGCCAGCAGTGAAGGGCCATATTACCGGGACTACTATGGCTACACCTTC.

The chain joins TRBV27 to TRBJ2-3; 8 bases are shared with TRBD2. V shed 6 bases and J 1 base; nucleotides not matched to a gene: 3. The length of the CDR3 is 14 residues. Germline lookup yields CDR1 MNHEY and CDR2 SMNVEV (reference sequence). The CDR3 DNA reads TGTGCCAGCAGATCGACTAGCGGCACAGATACGCAGTATTTT. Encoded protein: CASRSTSGTDTQYF.